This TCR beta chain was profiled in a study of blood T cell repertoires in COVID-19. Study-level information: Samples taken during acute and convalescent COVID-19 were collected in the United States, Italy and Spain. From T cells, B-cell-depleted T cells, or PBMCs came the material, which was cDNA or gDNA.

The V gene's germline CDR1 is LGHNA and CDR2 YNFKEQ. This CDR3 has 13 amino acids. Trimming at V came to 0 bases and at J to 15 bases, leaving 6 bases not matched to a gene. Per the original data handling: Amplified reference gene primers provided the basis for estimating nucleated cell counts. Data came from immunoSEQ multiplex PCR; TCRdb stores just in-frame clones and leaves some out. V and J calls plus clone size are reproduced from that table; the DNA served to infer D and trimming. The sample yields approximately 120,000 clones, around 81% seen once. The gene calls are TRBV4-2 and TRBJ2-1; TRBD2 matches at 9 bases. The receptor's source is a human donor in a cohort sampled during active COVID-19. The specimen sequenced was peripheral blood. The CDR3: CASSQEGGGVPFF. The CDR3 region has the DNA TGTGCCAGCAGCCAAGAAGGCGGGGGGGTGCCGTTCTTC.